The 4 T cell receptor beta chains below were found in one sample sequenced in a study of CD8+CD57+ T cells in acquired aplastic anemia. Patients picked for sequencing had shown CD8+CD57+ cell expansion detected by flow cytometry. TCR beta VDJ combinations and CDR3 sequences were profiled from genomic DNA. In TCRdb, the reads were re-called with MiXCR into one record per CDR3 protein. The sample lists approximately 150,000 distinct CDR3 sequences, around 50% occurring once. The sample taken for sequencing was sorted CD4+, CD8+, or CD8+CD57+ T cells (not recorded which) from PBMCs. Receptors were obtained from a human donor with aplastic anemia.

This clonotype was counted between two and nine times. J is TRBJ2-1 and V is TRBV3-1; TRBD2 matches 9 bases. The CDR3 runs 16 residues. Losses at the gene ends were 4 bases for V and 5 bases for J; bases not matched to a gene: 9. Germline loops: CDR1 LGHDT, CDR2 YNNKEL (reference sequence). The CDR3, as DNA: TGTGCCAGCAGCCCCGGGGGCGGGGGGGCCGACAATGAGCAGTTCTTC. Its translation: CASSPGGGGADNEQFF.

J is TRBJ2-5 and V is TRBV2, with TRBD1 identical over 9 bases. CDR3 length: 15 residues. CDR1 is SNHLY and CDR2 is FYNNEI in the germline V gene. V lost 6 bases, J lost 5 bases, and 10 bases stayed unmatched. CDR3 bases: TGTGCCAGCAGATTGTTGACAGGGGGAGGTGAGACCCAGTACTTC. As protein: CASRLLTGGGETQYF.

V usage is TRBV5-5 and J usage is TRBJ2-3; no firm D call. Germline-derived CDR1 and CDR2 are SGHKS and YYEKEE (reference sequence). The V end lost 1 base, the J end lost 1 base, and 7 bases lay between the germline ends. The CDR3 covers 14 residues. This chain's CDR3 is CASSLRVRTDTQYF. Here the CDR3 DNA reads TGTGCCAGCAGCTTGAGGGTCCGCACAGATACGCAGTATTTT.

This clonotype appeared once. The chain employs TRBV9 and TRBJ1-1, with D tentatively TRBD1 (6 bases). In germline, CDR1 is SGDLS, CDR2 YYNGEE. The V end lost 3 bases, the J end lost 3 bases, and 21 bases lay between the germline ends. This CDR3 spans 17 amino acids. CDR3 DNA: TGTGCCAGCAGCGGGACCACTGGGGGGCTATCGTACACTGAAGCTTTCTTT. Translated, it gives CASSGTTGGLSYTEAFF.